The 8 T cell receptor beta chains given below trace back to one sample, sequenced in a study of blood T cells in healthy people across ages. PCR was performed a second time for about 7 to 11 cycles using a sample-barcoded 5' primer and a J-beta primer mix. TCRdb ran MiXCR on the 5' RACE reads and lists one entry per CDR3 protein. This sample has around 1.5 million distinct CDR3 sequences, with around 35% found just once. Material for sequencing was blood. Source of these receptors: a woman in her 30s in good health.

The V and J genes are TRBV24-1 and TRBJ2-2; D gene unclear. This CDR3 has 14 amino acids. Between the trimmed V and J ends, which lost 5 bases and 4 bases, there was a span of 10 bases. The germline V gene encodes CDR1 KGHDR and CDR2 SFDVKD. The CDR3: CATSAGTSTGELFF. The CDR3 DNA sequence: TGTGCCACCAGTGCGGGCACTTCCACCGGGGAGCTGTTTTTT.

This clonotype has ten or more counts. CDR3 sequence reads: CATSRPGTSGGVSYNEQFF. The CDR3 coding sequence is TGTGCCACCAGCAGACCCGGGACTAGCGGGGGGGTTTCCTACAATGAGCAGTTCTTC. The J gene is TRBJ2-1, the V gene TRBV15; 16 bases align to TRBD2. The germline V gene has CDR1 LNHNV and CDR2 YYDKDF (reference sequence). The V segment lost 2 bases and the J segment 1 base; nucleotides outside the gene matches: 5. The CDR3 contains 19 residues.

A note on this clonotype: One junction end does not reproduce the germline sequence, and a read error may be involved. This chain joins TRBV12-3 or TRBV12-4 and TRBJ2-3, with D possibly called TRBD1 or TRBD2 (5 bases each). CDR3 length: 15 residues. CDR3 loop: CASSFRGVRTDAQYF. DNA of the CDR3: TGTGCCAGCAGTTTTCGAGGGGTGCGAACAGATGCGCAGTATTTT.

This clonotype appeared a few times. The chain has TRBV6-2 or TRBV6-3 and TRBJ1-2, with unresolved D. V lost 2 bases, J lost 6 bases, and 7 bases lay in between. CDR1 and CDR2 (germline): MNHEY, SVGEGT. This CDR3 has 12 residues. CDR3 in DNA: TGTGCCAGCAGTTACACGGAGGATGGCTACACCTTC. It is translated as CASSYTEDGYTF.

The gene calls are TRBV7-8 and TRBJ2-1; 7 bases are shared with TRBD1. CDR1 and CDR2 (germline): SGHVS, FQNEAQ. The CDR3 sequence is 15 residues long. Germline trimming cut 3 bases from V and 7 bases from J; bases unmatched to any gene: 9. In DNA, the CDR3 is TGTGCCAGCAGCTTCGGGACAGAGGCTCCGAATGAGCAGTTCTTC. This translates into CASSFGTEAPNEQFF.

The genes are TRBV10-3 and TRBJ1-2; TRBD1 might be the D (5 bases). V was trimmed by 3 bases and J by 10 bases, leaving 15 bases between them. CDR3 length equals 13 residues. CDR1 ENHRY and CDR2 SYGVKD come from the germline V gene. The CDR3 bases are TGTGCCATCAGTGATGGGGCCGAAGGGAACTACACCTTC. This translates into CAISDGAEGNYTF.

This clonotype was detected a few times. The chain combines TRBV7-2 with TRBJ2-3; TRBD2 agrees at 7 bases. This CDR3 has 16 residues. Germline V gives CDR1 SGHTA, CDR2 FQGNSA. V lost 5 bases and J lost 0; bases outside the gene matches: 8. CDR3 sequence reads: CASSPRAGPSTDTQYF. DNA for the CDR3: TGTGCCAGCAGCCCCCGAGCGGGGCCTAGCACAGATACGCAGTATTTT.

This clonotype was counted only a few times. The J gene is TRBJ2-1, the V gene TRBV13; maybe TRBD1 (5 bases). CDR1 PRHDT and CDR2 FYEKMQ come from the germline V gene (reference sequence). The CDR3 covers 16 residues. The V end lost 2 bases, the J end lost 4 bases, and 15 bases lay between the germline ends. The CDR3 region is CASSLREGALYNEQFF. The CDR3 DNA reads TGTGCCAGCAGCTTAAGGGAAGGGGCCCTTTACAATGAGCAGTTCTTC.